Reported below is one T cell receptor beta chain. V gave up 3 bases and J gave up 3 bases; unmatched junction bases: 16. The CDR3 length is 19 residues. This entry comes from a study of blood T cell repertoires in COVID-19. Produced via immunoSEQ multiplex PCR; TCRdb's table is partial and in-frame only. The sample contains approximately 350,000 clones, more than 75% of which appear only once. This TCR was sampled from a woman aged 25 to 45 who had recovered from COVID-19. The chain recombines TRBV23-1 with TRBJ1-3, with 8 bases fitting TRBD1. TRBV23-1 is assigned to the ORF class and has an uncertain function. Sequenced material: PBMCs or T cells enriched from blood (not recorded which). CDR3 DNA sequence: TGCGCCAGCAGTCAGCCGGGGGGCAGGGGGCCTCCCTTTGGAAACACCATATATTTT. The encoded protein is CASSQPGGRGPPFGNTIYF.